This T cell receptor beta chain was identified in a study of T-cell memory formation after mild COVID-19. Study summary: TCR clusters were largely donor specific.

TCRdb itself ran the 5' RACE reads through MiXCR, one entry per CDR3 protein. The sample carries under 300,000 distinct CDR3 sequences, approximately 7.6% recorded once. Comments on this clonotype: What it binds is not known.

Points from the study as a whole: The study detected some responding clones in pre-infection memory, suggesting cross-reactive memory joined. Shrinking CD4+ clones resided mostly in CM and EM, and CD8+ ones in EMRA.

The sequenced sample was PBMCs or a T cell subset sorted from them (not recorded which). The clonotype was recovered from a man aged 18-30 years who had mild COVID-19 (a few samples of this study predate the infection). Cell type and time point are not known.

The CDR3: CASSGDNNAKNIQYF. DNA of the CDR3: TGTGCCAGCAGCGGGGACAACAACGCCAAAAACATTCAGTACTTC. V and J are TRBV2 and TRBJ2-4, with D possibly being TRBD1 (6 bases). Germline V lookup: CDR1 SNHLY, CDR2 FYNNEI. This CDR3 has 15 amino acids. Trimming pared 6 bases from V and 1 base from J, leaving 13 bases between.